This T cell receptor (beta chain) was retrieved from a study of CD8 T cells in Susac syndrome. Of note for this clonotype: Antigen: not known.

The CDR3 extends over 23 amino acids. CDR1 and CDR2 from the germline V gene are MDHEN and SYDVKM. The junction had 26 bases not matched to a gene; V was cut back by 3 bases and J by 0 bases. Study-level points and caveats: Acknowledgment was made by the study that its TCR sequencing and HLA analysis involved a relatively small number of individuals.

Reverse transcription of about 0.5 to 1 ug RNA was carried out with random hexamers. It was immunoSEQ multiplex PCR that amplified TCR beta CDR3 across 54 Vbeta and 13 Jbeta. TCRdb reprocessed the immunoSEQ multiplex PCR reads with MiXCR, giving one entry per CDR3 protein. The sample records around 300,000 distinct CDR3 sequences, around 85% being singletons. The multiple sclerosis controls consisted of treatment-naive patients with relapsing-remitting disease, either stable or active. Through negative isolation, CD4+ and CD8+ T cells were obtained, while TEMRA cells were enriched using FACS. The sequence was collected from a human donor with multiple sclerosis. This sequence joins TRBV28 and TRBJ2-3; 8 nucleotides agree with TRBD2. The sequenced sample was CD8+ T cells from PBMCs. CDR3 amino acids: CASSFAPTGPWSGSHLSTDTQYF. In nucleotides, the CDR3 is TGTGCCAGCAGTTTTGCGCCAACAGGGCCCTGGAGCGGGAGCCACCTTAGCACAGATACGCAGTATTTT. Full variable domain (rest looked up from reference TRBV28 and TRBJ2-3): DVKVTQSSRYLVKRTGEKVFLECVQDMDHENMFWYRQDPGLGLRLIYFSYDVKMKEKGDIPEGYSVSREKKERFSLILESASTNQTSMYLCASSFAPTGPWSGSHLSTDTQYFGPGTRLTVL.